These 29 T cell receptor beta chains were sequenced from one sample in a study of blood T cell repertoires in COVID-19. TCRdb's table, derived via immunoSEQ multiplex PCR, lists solely in-frame clones and lacks some. Found here are over 250,000 clones, approximately 89% of them singletons; the top ten hold over 7.5%. The sample was peripheral blood. Receptors were obtained from a man aged 35 to 55 who had recovered from COVID-19.

The chain uses TRBV7-9 and TRBJ2-3; D gene ambiguous. This CDR3 contains 16 residues. Germline V gene lookup returns CDR1 SEHNR and CDR2 FQNEAQ (reference sequence). Trimming removed 0 bases from V and 3 bases from J, with 13 bases in between. CDR3 sequence: CASSLALRVPTDTQYF. The DNA of the CDR3 is TGTGCCAGCAGCTTAGCTTTACGGGTTCCGACAGATACGCAGTATTTT.

The J gene is TRBJ1-1, the V gene TRBV5-8; possibly TRBD1 for D (6 bases). This CDR3 region has 14 residues. CDR1 is SGHTS, CDR2 YDEGEE, per germline. Trimming shortened V by 6 bases and J by 0 bases, and 12 bases separated the two germline ends. This CDR3 reads CASNPGQVNTEAFF. In DNA, the CDR3 is TGTGCCAGCAATCCGGGACAAGTGAACACTGAAGCTTTCTTT.

The chain carries TRBV2 and TRBJ2-3; 12 nucleotides match TRBD2. This CDR3 comprises 16 residues. Germline CDR1 and CDR2: SNHLY and FYNNEI. Trimming at V came to 6 bases and at J to 0 bases, leaving 4 bases not matched to a gene. The DNA for the CDR3 is TGTGCCAGCAGGGTGGGACTAGCGGGTAGCACAGATACGCAGTATTTT. This sequence encodes CASRVGLAGSTDTQYF. Supplemented by reference TRBV2 and TRBJ2-3, the full variable domain reads EPEVTQTPSHQVTQMGQEVILRCVPISNHLYFYWYRQILGQKVEFLVSFYNNEISEKSEIFDDQFSVERPDGSNFTLKIRSTKLEDSAMYFCASRVGLAGSTDTQYFGPGTRLTVL.

The rearrangement uses TRBV7-2 and TRBJ2-7; D may be TRBD1 (6 bases). This CDR3 has 13 amino acids. V shed 1 base and J shed 5 bases, with 9 bases lying between them. Germline V gives CDR1 SGHTA, CDR2 FQGNSA. Written as DNA, the CDR3 is TGTGCCAGCAGCTTAGACAGGGTCAACGAGCAGTACTTC. This codes for CASSLDRVNEQYF.

The sample holds one count of this clone. J is TRBJ2-3 and V is TRBV30, with D possibly matching TRBD2 (6 bases). Deletions cut 6 bases from V and 3 bases from J, with 16 bases between. Germline V gene lookup returns CDR1 GTSNPN and CDR2 SVGIG (reference sequence). The CDR3 contains 14 residues. The CDR3 coding sequence is TGTGCCTGCGCCCGGGACTCCCTTACAGATACGCAGTATTTT. Translation gives CACARDSLTDTQYF.

The gene calls are TRBV5-6 and TRBJ2-7, with 10 bases lining up with TRBD1. With V trimmed by 4 bases and J by 5 bases, 15 bases remained unmatched. The CDR3 is 17 amino acids. Germline CDR1 SGHDT, CDR2 YYEEEE. The CDR3 coding sequence is TGTGCCAGCAGCAAAATAGGCGGGGGGACAGGGGTGAACGAGCAGTACTTC. Translated, it gives CASSKIGGGTGVNEQYF.

The CDR3 DNA reads TGTGCCAGCTCACCGGAACAGGGGGCGGTCGGTAGCAATGAGCAGTTCTTC. It yields the protein CASSPEQGAVGSNEQFF. The J gene is TRBJ2-1, the V gene TRBV18; 9 nucleotides match TRBD1. J lost 6 bases, V lost 3 bases, and 12 bases had no gene match. CDR1 is KGHSH, CDR2 LQKENI, per germline. CDR3 size: 17 residues.

The chain joins TRBV9 to TRBJ2-1; TRBD2 matches 12 bases. V trimming: 3 bases; J trimming: 10 bases; junction bases outside the gene matches: 14. The length of the CDR3 is 17 residues. CDR1 is SGDLS and CDR2 is YYNGEE in the germline V gene. CDR3 protein: CASSDPLLAGGPGEQFF. CDR3 in DNA: TGTGCCAGCAGCGACCCTCTTCTAGCGGGAGGGCCGGGGGAGCAGTTCTTC.

The chain uses TRBV4-3 and TRBJ2-7; 8 nucleotides match TRBD1. Germline V gene sequence: CDR1 LGHNA, CDR2 YSLEER. J lost 3 bases, V lost 6 bases, and 4 bases had no gene match. This CDR3 has 13 amino acids. CDR3 residues: CASRRQGIYEQYF. CDR3 coding DNA: TGCGCCAGCAGACGACAGGGGATCTACGAGCAGTACTTC.

The J gene is TRBJ2-1, the V gene TRBV3-1 (or the pseudogene TRBV3-2); possible D gene TRBD2, 6 bases. V was shortened by 8 bases and J by 6 bases, with 14 bases between the two germline ends. The CDR3 runs to 13 residues. From germline, CDR1 is LGHDT and CDR2 YNNKEL (reference sequence). The CDR3, as DNA: TGTGCCAGCGGGTCGGGGGAGGCCAATGAGCAGTTCTTC. Protein product: CASGSGEANEQFF.

This rearrangement joins TRBV2 to TRBJ1-1; TRBD1 is a possible D gene (5 bases). The germline gives CDR1 SNHLY, CDR2 FYNNEI. The CDR3 has 12 amino acids. The germline V and J ends were trimmed by 8 bases and 5 bases, with 12 bases remaining between them. The CDR3 reads CASLGGWTEAFF. The DNA of the CDR3 is TGTGCCAGCCTCGGGGGATGGACTGAAGCTTTCTTT.

In its sample, this clone was seen a few times. The chain employs TRBV4-2 and TRBJ2-1; the match to TRBD2 covers 7 bases. J was trimmed by 5 bases and V by 1 base; bases with no gene match: 8. Germline-derived CDR1 and CDR2 are LGHNA and YNFKEQ. The CDR3 consists of 16 residues. CDR3 nucleotides: TGTGCCAGCAGCCAAGCGGGGAGGGGCCAGGACAATGAGCAGTTCTTC. Its translation: CASSQAGRGQDNEQFF.

Remarks on this clone: Other DNA sequences in this specimen translate into the identical CDR3. The chain employs TRBV18 and TRBJ2-7; 8 bases map to TRBD1. Germline CDR1 KGHSH, CDR2 LQKENI. This CDR3 is 14 amino acids long. V shed 3 bases and J 1 base; nucleotides not matched to a gene: 2. In DNA form, the CDR3 reads TGTGCCAGCTCACCGAGGACAGGGTCCTACGAGCAGTACTTC. It codes for CASSPRTGSYEQYF.

The chain uses TRBV7-9 and TRBJ2-1; 9 bases agree with TRBD1. J gave up 4 bases and V 6 bases, and 4 bases lay outside the gene matches. CDR1 SEHNR and CDR2 FQNEAQ come from the germline V gene (reference sequence). The length of the CDR3 is 14 residues. In DNA, the CDR3 is TGTGCCAGCAGTTGGGGACAGGGATACAATGAGCAGTTCTTC. The encoded protein is CASSWGQGYNEQFF.

The chain combines TRBV27 with TRBJ2-7, with D maybe TRBD1 (6 bases). Trimming removed 8 bases at V and 2 bases at J, with 13 bases between. The CDR3 consists of 13 residues. Germline assignment: CDR1 MNHEY and CDR2 SMNVEV (reference sequence). DNA of the CDR3: TGTGCCAGCTCCGTGACAGGACCCTACGAGCAGTACTTC. Translating gives CASSVTGPYEQYF.

CDR3 sequence reads: CASSSGTSDTQYF. Written as DNA, the CDR3 is TGTGCCAGCAGCTCGGGAACATCAGATACGCAGTATTTT. This chain uses TRBV11-3 with TRBJ2-3; maybe TRBD2 (5 bases). Deletions cut 4 bases from V and 4 bases from J, with 9 bases between. CDR1 SGHNT and CDR2 YENEEA come from the germline V gene. This CDR3 is built from 13 residues.

This chain uses TRBV7-2 with TRBJ2-7; TRBD1 agrees at 7 bases. In germline, CDR1 is SGHTA, CDR2 FQGNSA. The junction had 6 bases not matched to a gene; V was cut back by 1 base and J by 0 bases. The CDR3 runs 16 residues. The CDR3 bases are TGTGCCAGCAGCTTAGGGATCGGGACAGTCTCCTACGAGCAGTACTTC. Its protein is CASSLGIGTVSYEQYF. The full variable domain, with the rest looked up from reference TRBV7-2 and TRBJ2-7, is GAGVSQSPSNKVTEKGKDVELRCDPISGHTALYWYRQSLGQGLEFLIYFQGNSAPDKSGLPSDRFSAERTGGSVSTLTIQRTQQEDSAVYLCASSLGIGTVSYEQYFGPGTRLTVT.

In its sample, this clone was seen a few times. The chain combines TRBV11-2 with TRBJ1-1; 9 bases align to TRBD1. V dropped 4 bases and J dropped 5; count of bases not matched to a gene: 8. The CDR3 loop spans 15 amino acids. The germline V gene has CDR1 SGHAT and CDR2 FQNNGV. The CDR3 region is CASSYPQGAWTEAFF. DNA for the CDR3: TGTGCCAGCAGCTACCCACAGGGGGCTTGGACTGAAGCTTTCTTT. Variable domain in full (rest from reference TRBV11-2 and TRBJ1-1): EAGVAQSPRYKIIEKRQSVAFWCNPISGHATLYWYQQILGQGPKLLIQFQNNGVVDDSQLPKDRFSAERLKGVDSTLKIQPAKLEDSAVYLCASSYPQGAWTEAFFGQGTRLTVV.

This sequence joins TRBV5-1 and TRBJ2-1, with 10 bases that match TRBD2. Trimming took 0 bases from V and 10 from J; bases not matched to a gene: 10. CDR3 size: 16 residues. The germline V gene encodes CDR1 SGHRS and CDR2 YFSETQ. CDR3 sequence reads: CASSLVRTSGLDEQFF. The DNA of the CDR3 is TGCGCCAGCAGCTTGGTCAGGACTAGCGGCCTGGACGAGCAGTTCTTC.

The V and J genes are TRBV7-9 and TRBJ2-7; TRBD1 agrees at 8 bases. The CDR3 covers 13 residues. Germline V gives CDR1 SEHNR, CDR2 FQNEAQ (reference sequence). V gave up 10 bases and J gave up 1 base; unmatched junction bases: 6. The CDR3: CATGGQASYEQYF. CDR3 coding DNA: TGTGCCACCGGGGGACAGGCATCCTACGAGCAGTACTTC.

The CDR3 sequence: CASSVTGGQRGYTF. The CDR3 DNA follows: TGTGCCAGCAGTGTAACAGGGGGGCAACGAGGCTACACCTTC. The V and J genes are TRBV28 and TRBJ1-2; 8 nucleotides align to TRBD1. V trimming: 5 bases; J trimming: 8 bases; junction bases outside the gene matches: 10. The V gene's germline CDR1 is MDHEN and CDR2 SYDVKM. The CDR3 consists of 14 residues.

This sequence joins TRBV11-2 and TRBJ2-3; a possible D gene is TRBD2 (7 bases). The CDR3 is made up of 14 amino acids. The germline gives CDR1 SGHAT, CDR2 FQNNGV. Trimming removed 5 bases from V and 6 bases from J, with 15 bases in between. The CDR3 sequence is CASSKRGQWDTQYF. The CDR3 bases are TGTGCCAGCAGCAAGCGGGGACAATGGGATACGCAGTATTTT.

The chain couples TRBV5-3 to TRBJ1-2; no reliable D call. TRBV5-3 is recorded as an ORF, its role being uncertain. The CDR3 has 13 amino acids. V lost 2 bases and J lost 4, with 9 bases in between. CDR3 coding DNA: TGTGCCAGAAGCTTCGCCACAGCCTATGGCTACACCTTC. Translation: CARSFATAYGYTF.

This chain connects TRBV29-1 to TRBJ2-1; tentatively, D is TRBD2 (6 bases). Germline loops: CDR1 SQVTM, CDR2 ANQGSEA. The V end lost 7 bases, the J end lost 2 bases, and 12 bases lay between the germline ends. The CDR3 totals 13 residues. The CDR3 DNA reads as TGCAGCGGCTACCGGGGGACCTACAATGAGCAGTTCTTC. This gives the protein CSGYRGTYNEQFF.

This clone was detected a few times. This chain links TRBV9 with TRBJ1-5, with TRBD1 as a possible D gene (5 bases). Germline-derived CDR1 and CDR2 are SGDLS and YYNGEE. The length of the CDR3 is 13 residues. V was trimmed by 3 bases and J by 6 bases, leaving 10 bases between them. The CDR3 sequence is CASSERGGQPQHF. CDR3 bases: TGTGCCAGCAGCGAGAGGGGAGGTCAGCCCCAGCATTTT.

This chain uses TRBV7-7 with TRBJ2-1; possibly TRBD1 for D (5 bases). Germline lookup yields CDR1 SSHAT and CDR2 FNYEAQ (reference sequence). The germline V and J ends were trimmed by 5 bases and 7 bases, with 18 bases remaining between them. The CDR3 length is 15 residues. CDR3 nucleotides: TGTGCCAGCAGCCTCTACCCAGGGTCGGGTAATGAGCAGTTCTTC. Amino acids: CASSLYPGSGNEQFF.

The chain joins TRBV6-5 to TRBJ2-5; 10 nucleotides agree with TRBD1. Germline CDR1 and CDR2: MNHEY and SVGAGI. V was clipped by 0 bases and J by 5 bases; unmatched bases: 6. This CDR3 has 16 amino acids. The chain's CDR3 is CASSYSGTGVVETQYF. CDR3 coding DNA: TGTGCCAGCAGTTACTCCGGGACAGGGGTCGTGGAGACCCAGTACTTC.

This chain joins TRBV7-7 and TRBJ2-3, with D perhaps TRBD1 (5 bases). The CDR3 runs to 15 residues. Germline assignment: CDR1 SSHAT and CDR2 FNYEAQ (reference sequence). V was pared by 5 bases and J by 0 bases, with 12 bases between. CDR3 sequence reads: CASSKDRLSTDTQYF. As DNA, the CDR3 is TGTGCCAGCAGCAAAGACAGACTTAGCACAGATACGCAGTATTTT.

Of note for this clone: The sample has other DNA sequences that encode this CDR3 too. V gene TRBV19 combines with J gene TRBJ1-2; 12 positions match TRBD1. Germline assignment: CDR1 LNHDA and CDR2 SQIVND (reference sequence). The CDR3 has 14 residues. V was clipped by 6 bases and J by 4 bases; unmatched bases: 3. The CDR3 is CASRGTGGIYGYTF. The DNA for the CDR3 is TGTGCCAGTAGAGGGACAGGGGGCATCTATGGCTACACCTTC.